The clone carrying this T cell receptor beta chain was observed a handful of times. The data belong to a study of CDR3 diversity in severe acne. This CDR3 spans 17 amino acids. From germline, CDR1 is SGDLS and CDR2 YYNGEE. The ends were cut back, 3 bases at V and 10 bases at J, with 23 bases in the middle. TCRdb called the PCR reads again in MiXCR, with one record for every CDR3 protein. Among more than 85,000 distinct CDR3 sequences listed, roughly half were seen once. Sequencing was carried out using blood. The receptor was isolated from a male donor in good health, serving as a control. This rearrangement joins TRBV9 to TRBJ1-6, with a possible D match to TRBD1 (6 bases). The DNA of the CDR3 is TGTGCCAGCAGCGCTCAGGTAACGCAGGGGCTTGCGTCACCCCTCCACTTT. Protein product: CASSAQVTQGLASPLHF.